This is a list of T cell receptor beta chains from one sample in a study of identifying expanded T cells in peripheral blood. This table comes from immunoSEQ multiplex PCR, and its TCRdb copy is limited to in-frame clones, with some not included. The sample carries under 95,000 clones, over 75% recorded once. The sequenced sample consisted of blood. The receptors here all came from a person aged 18 to 75 in good health. Both conserved end residues are part of each CDR3. A D gene is named only where the DNA matches it firmly. Not all rows give a size; the values are once, few, many and, for expanded clones, a class.

V,D,size,length,J,DNA,CDR3
TRBV5-6,TRBD2,-,16,TRBJ2-1,TGTGCCAGCAGCCTGGGAGCGGGGGCCGTATTAAATGAGCAGTTCTTC,CASSLGAGAVLNEQFF
TRBV4-3,TRBD2,few,15,TRBJ2-3,TGCGCCAGCAGCCAAGTACGGGGGGGTCCAGATACGCAGTATTTT,CASSQVRGGPDTQYF
TRBV5-6,-,-,15,TRBJ2-7,TGTGCCAGCAGCCCAGGTCAGGGCCTCTCCTACGAGCAGTACTTC,CASSPGQGLSYEQYF
TRBV18,-,-,13,TRBJ1-4,TGTGCCAGCTCACCCTCAAGCGATGAAAAACTGTTTTTT,CASSPSSDEKLFF
TRBV10-3,-,-,14,TRBJ1-6,TGTGCCATCAGTGATTTGTCGACAAGATCACCCCTCCACTTT,CAISDLSTRSPLHF
TRBV5-1,TRBD1,-,11,TRBJ2-1,TGCGCCAGCAGCCCAGGGGGTGAGCAGTTCTTC,CASSPGGEQFF
TRBV25-1,TRBD1,once,14,TRBJ2-7,TGTGCCAGCAGTGATTCGGACAGGGCCCACGAGCAGTACTTC,CASSDSDRAHEQYF
TRBV7-2,TRBD2,-,17,TRBJ2-3,TGCGCCAGCAGCCAAGGGGGTAGCGGGAGTTGGGGAGATACGCAGTATTTT,CASSQGGSGSWGDTQYF
TRBV20-1,-,-,11,TRBJ1-1,TGCAGTGCTGGTCGGGCCAGCGGGGCTTTCTTT,CSAGRASGAFF
TRBV14,-,-,14,TRBJ1-1,TGTGCCAGCAGCCTCCTAGGAGGGAACACTGAAGCTTTCTTT,CASSLLGGNTEAFF
TRBV4-1,-,few,16,TRBJ2-1,TGCGCCAGCAGCCAGGTCGACATGATCTCCTACAATGAGCAGTTCTTC,CASSQVDMISYNEQFF
TRBV6-6,-,-,15,TRBJ2-1,TGTGCCAGCAGTTACGCCCCTGCCAGAGACAATGAGCAGTTCTTC,CASSYAPARDNEQFF
TRBV2,-,-,12,TRBJ2-3,TGTGCCAGCAATCCAAGGTCAGATACGCAGTATTTT,CASNPRSDTQYF
TRBV6-5,-,once,14,TRBJ2-3,TGTGCCAGCAGTTACTCTTTCCTGGCAGATACGCAGTATTTT,CASSYSFLADTQYF
TRBV6-8,-,-,18,TRBJ2-4,TGTGCCAGCAGGACCGGACGGGGAAATACTCTAGCCAAAAACATTCAGTACTTC,CASRTGRGNTLAKNIQYF
TRBV2,TRBD1,-,14,TRBJ2-7,TGTGCCAGCAGTACCCGGGACAGGGTCGTCGAGCAGTACTTC,CASSTRDRVVEQYF
TRBV6-6,-,once,14,TRBJ2-7,TGTGCCAGCAATTCAGCGCCAAGTTCGTACGAGCAGTACTTC,CASNSAPSSYEQYF
TRBV6-5,TRBD1,-,14,TRBJ2-7,TGTGCCAGCAGGGGACAGGCGAGCTCCTACGAGCAGTACTTC,CASRGQASSYEQYF
TRBV29-1,-,-,12,TRBJ1-1,TGCAGCGTTGCGTCAGACCTTGCGTGGGCTTTCTTT,CSVASDLAWAFF
TRBV10-3,-,-,13,TRBJ2-7,TGTGCCATCAGTGAGGGCGTACTCCTCGAGCAGTACTTC,CAISEGVLLEQYF
TRBV10-1,-,-,13,TRBJ2-7,TGCGCCAGCAGTGATTTAGGTCGGGACGAGCAGTACTTC,CASSDLGRDEQYF
TRBV18,-,-,15,TRBJ2-3,TGTGCCAGCTCACCAATCGACTATAGCACAGATACGCAGTATTTT,CASSPIDYSTDTQYF
TRBV29-1,TRBD1,-,12,TRBJ1-2,TGCAGCGTTGGGGACAGGGCTCATGGCTACACCTTC,CSVGDRAHGYTF
TRBV18,-,-,15,TRBJ2-1,TGTGCCAGCTCACCAGGGGTTAGCTCCTACAATGAGCAGTTCTTC,CASSPGVSSYNEQFF
TRBV6-1,TRBD1,-,13,TRBJ2-7,TGTGCCAGCAGTCCGGACAGGGGCTACGAGCAGTACTTC,CASSPDRGYEQYF
TRBV9,-,-,13,TRBJ2-7,TGTGCCAGCAGCGTAGGTGGCAGCTACGAGCAGTACTTC,CASSVGGSYEQYF
TRBV2,TRBD1,-,14,TRBJ1-4,TGTGCCAGCAGATGGGACAGAACTAATGAAAAACTGTTTTTT,CASRWDRTNEKLFF